What follows are 21 T cell receptor beta chains derived from one specimen sequenced in a study of Ad26.COV2.S vaccination and SARS-CoV-2 variants. The assay was immunoSEQ multiplex PCR, and TCRdb's table has in-frame clones only and misses some. Found here are some 480,000 clones, 70% to 90% of them singletons; the top ten hold roughly 13%. Treatment reported: over 15 received Ad26.COV2.S at low or high dose, single or two shots; 5 received placebo; per-sample allocation not given. Day 63 after the first vaccine or placebo injection was the time point for sampling. The sample was peripheral blood, taken in a trial of Ad26.COV2.S vaccine versus placebo. The receptor source for this set is a person aged 18-65 years who received the Ad26.COV2.S COVID-19 vaccine or a placebo.

V is TRBV7-9 and J is TRBJ2-3; D remains ambiguous. Trimming left V 7 bases short and J 4 bases short, with 6 bases between. The CDR3 loop spans 11 amino acids. Germline assignment: CDR1 SEHNR and CDR2 FQNEAQ (reference sequence). CDR3 sequence: CASTQADTQYF. The CDR3 DNA sequence: TGTGCCAGCACCCAGGCAGATACGCAGTATTTT.

The rearrangement uses TRBV27 and TRBJ1-1; the D is unclear. CDR3 length: 16 amino acids. Germline V lookup: CDR1 MNHEY, CDR2 SMNVEV (reference sequence). The V and J ends lost 0 bases and 1 base respectively, with 12 bases between them. CDR3 DNA: TGTGCCAGCAGTTTATCGATCGAGACACAGAACACTGAAGCTTTCTTT. It specifies CASSLSIETQNTEAFF.

V usage is TRBV28 and J usage is TRBJ2-7; no clear D. The V end was cut by 10 bases, the J end by 5 bases, with 21 bases between. CDR1 and CDR2 from the germline V gene are MDHEN and SYDVKM. CDR3 length equals 14 residues. This chain's CDR3 is CATYTWNNTNEQYF. The CDR3, as DNA: TGTGCCACCTACACATGGAACAATACCAACGAGCAGTACTTC.

J is TRBJ2-7 and V is TRBV19; D possibly corresponds to TRBD2 (6 bases). CDR1 LNHDA and CDR2 SQIVND come from the germline V gene (reference sequence). The ends were cut back, 3 bases at V and 4 bases at J, with 16 bases in the middle. The CDR3 contains 15 residues. CDR3 residues: CASSMGTGGGYEQYF. The CDR3 DNA is TGTGCCAGTAGTATGGGGACGGGTGGGGGGTACGAGCAGTACTTC.

This clone showed up just a few times. The chain uses TRBV19 and TRBJ2-3, with D tentatively TRBD1 or TRBD2 (5 bases each). The CDR3 consists of 13 residues. Germline V gives CDR1 LNHDA, CDR2 SQIVND (reference sequence). Trimming cost V 3 bases and J 2 bases, with 6 bases left between them. For the CDR3, the DNA is TGTGCCAGTAGTATGGGGACCACAGATACGCAGTATTTT. Its protein is CASSMGTTDTQYF. The full variable domain, in which reference TRBV19 and TRBJ2-3 provide the parts outside the CDR3, is DGGITQSPKYLFRKEGQNVTLSCEQNLNHDAMYWYRQDPGQGLRLIYYSQIVNDFQKGDIAEGYSVSREKKESFPLTVTSAQKNPTAFYLCASSMGTTDTQYFGPGTRLTVL.

This sequence joins TRBV6-5 and TRBJ2-5; 7 nucleotides agree with TRBD2. Germline V gene lookup returns CDR1 MNHEY and CDR2 SVGAGI. The CDR3 is made up of 13 amino acids. J gave up 5 bases and V 2 bases, and 2 bases lay outside the gene matches. CDR3 protein: CASSYAGGETQYF. The CDR3, as DNA: TGTGCCAGCAGTTACGCCGGGGGGGAGACCCAGTACTTC.

The V call is TRBV19, the J call TRBJ1-5; D call uncertain. Trimming stripped 5 bases from V and 0 bases from J, with 11 bases between. This CDR3 is 15 amino acids long. Germline V gene sequence: CDR1 LNHDA, CDR2 SQIVND (reference sequence). The CDR3 sequence is CASSLHLNSNQPQHF. The DNA of the CDR3 is TGTGCCAGTAGTCTTCACCTCAATAGCAATCAGCCCCAGCATTTT.

The J gene is TRBJ1-1, the V gene TRBV27; D perhaps matches TRBD1 (6 bases). CDR1 and CDR2 from the germline V gene are MNHEY and SMNVEV (reference sequence). The CDR3 length is 15 residues. Trimming took 0 bases from V and 4 from J, leaving 12 bases between them. The CDR3 nucleotides read TGTGCCAGCAGTTTATCGCAGGGGTTGAGCACTGAAGCTTTCTTT. Translating gives CASSLSQGLSTEAFF.

The chain is built from TRBV4-3 and TRBJ2-1; TRBD1 agrees at 7 bases. CDR1 and CDR2 from the germline V gene are LGHNA and YSLEER. This CDR3 has 14 amino acids. V shed 2 bases, J shed 9 bases, and the junction held 7 bases outside the gene matches. CDR3 sequence reads: CASSQYTGAGEQFF. The CDR3 nucleotides are TGCGCCAGCAGCCAATACACAGGGGCAGGTGAGCAGTTCTTC.

The chain carries TRBV3-1 (or the pseudogene TRBV3-2) and TRBJ2-3; D may be TRBD1 or TRBD2 (5 bases each). This CDR3 comprises 17 residues. With 7 bases removed from V and 1 base from J, the gap between germline ends came to 21 bases. Germline-derived CDR1 and CDR2 are LGHDT and YNNKEL (reference sequence). In DNA, the CDR3 is TGTGCCAGCAAGTTATGGGGGAGAGAGGGCGGCACAGATACGCAGTATTTT. This sequence encodes CASKLWGREGGTDTQYF.

In regard to this clone: No DNA is shown, since the ends of the CDR3 on it are uncertain; the CDR3 is the one TCRdb lists. The rearrangement uses TRBV6-6 and TRBJ2-7. The CDR3 is 15 amino acids in total, end residues counted. Germline V CDR1 and CDR2: MNHNY, SVGAGI (reference sequence). The CDR3 loop is CASRFGAGASYEQYF.

The CDR3 nucleotides are TGCGCCAGCAGCTTGGGCTCCTACAATGAGCAGTTCTTC. This translates into CASSLGSYNEQFF. J is TRBJ2-1 and V is TRBV5-1; D gene ambiguous. The V end was cut by 0 bases, the J end by 0 bases, with 1 base between. Germline lookup yields CDR1 SGHRS and CDR2 YFSETQ. The CDR3 totals 13 residues. The full variable domain, completed using reference TRBV5-1 and TRBJ2-1, is KAGVTQTPRYLIKTRGQQVTLSCSPISGHRSVSWYQQTPGQGLQFLFEYFSETQRNKGNFPGRFSGRQFSNSRSEMNVSTLELGDSALYLCASSLGSYNEQFFGPGTRLTVL.

V gene TRBV7-6 combines with J gene TRBJ2-2; 8 bases line up with TRBD2. Germline CDR1 and CDR2: SGHVS and FNYEAQ. V gave up 4 bases and J gave up 5 bases; unmatched junction bases: 12. The CDR3 contains 17 residues. This CDR3 is CASSSYTSGSRTGELFF. CDR3 in DNA: TGTGCCAGCAGCTCTTATACTAGCGGAAGCCGGACCGGGGAGCTGTTTTTT.

This sequence joins TRBV9 and TRBJ1-1; perhaps TRBD1 as D (6 bases). The ends were cut back, 3 bases at V and 6 bases at J, with 18 bases in the middle. The CDR3 sequence is 15 residues long. Germline V gene sequence: CDR1 SGDLS, CDR2 YYNGEE. CDR3 amino acids: CASSAETGLRAEAFF. DNA for the CDR3: TGTGCCAGCAGCGCTGAAACAGGGCTGAGGGCTGAAGCTTTCTTT.

V gene TRBV9 combines with J gene TRBJ1-6; D possibly corresponds to TRBD1 (5 bases). The CDR3 covers 14 residues. With 4 bases removed from V and 9 bases from J, the gap between germline ends came to 14 bases. CDR1 and CDR2 from the germline V gene are SGDLS and YYNGEE. CDR3 residues: CASSIAGVFSPLHF. CDR3 DNA: TGTGCCAGCAGCATCGCGGGGGTTTTTTCACCCCTCCACTTT.

The chain links TRBV2 to TRBJ1-1, with TRBD1 as a possible D gene (5 bases). CDR3 size: 13 residues. Deletions cut 10 bases from V and 1 base from J, with 13 bases between. CDR1 is SNHLY, CDR2 FYNNEI, per germline. The DNA for the CDR3 is TGTGCCACCTTGGGACGCGCGAACACTGAAGCTTTCTTT. Residues: CATLGRANTEAFF.

The V gene is TRBV19, the J gene TRBJ2-2; 8 bases fit TRBD2. The CDR3 runs to 16 residues. Trimming removed 6 bases from V and 5 bases from J; junction bases left unmatched: 11. The germline V gene encodes CDR1 LNHDA and CDR2 SQIVND (reference sequence). The CDR3 reads CASSLLAGGGTGELFF. The CDR3, as DNA: TGTGCCAGTAGCCTCCTCGCGGGAGGAGGTACCGGGGAGCTGTTTTTT. Full variable domain (missing parts from reference TRBV19 and TRBJ2-2): DGGITQSPKYLFRKEGQNVTLSCEQNLNHDAMYWYRQDPGQGLRLIYYSQIVNDFQKGDIAEGYSVSREKKESFPLTVTSAQKNPTAFYLCASSLLAGGGTGELFFGEGSRLTVL.

The rearrangement joins TRBV5-1 to TRBJ1-1; D ambiguous. The CDR3 runs to 14 residues. Trimming stripped 1 base from V and 2 bases from J, with 9 bases between. Germline V gene lookup returns CDR1 SGHRS and CDR2 YFSETQ. CDR3 sequence (DNA): TGCGCCAGCAGCTTGTGGGCCGTAAACACTGAAGCTTTCTTT. Its translation: CASSLWAVNTEAFF.

V usage is TRBV18 and J usage is TRBJ2-7; TRBD1 might be the D (6 bases). The CDR3 contains 14 residues. The germline V gene encodes CDR1 KGHSH and CDR2 LQKENI. V lost 3 bases and J lost 5, with 14 bases in between. In DNA, the CDR3 is TGTGCCAGCTCACCTGCTTCACAGGGAAACGAGCAGTACTTC. It yields the protein CASSPASQGNEQYF.

The V call is TRBV11-3, the J call TRBJ2-2, with D unresolved. Trimming cost V 5 bases and J 6 bases, with 16 bases left between them. The CDR3 has 15 amino acids. Germline assignment: CDR1 SGHNT and CDR2 YENEEA. The CDR3 DNA sequence: TGTGCCAGCAGCCGAGATAGATTCGGGCCCGGGGAGCTGTTTTTT. This encodes CASSRDRFGPGELFF.

This chain uses TRBV19 with TRBJ1-5; D remains ambiguous. V gave up 10 bases and J gave up 2 bases, with 12 bases separating them. CDR3 length equals 13 residues. The germline V gene encodes CDR1 LNHDA and CDR2 SQIVND (reference sequence). CDR3 amino acids: CATSIGGNQPQHF. The CDR3 DNA sequence: TGTGCCACCTCAATCGGGGGCAATCAGCCCCAGCATTTT. The full variable domain, its missing parts supplied by reference TRBV19 and TRBJ1-5, is DGGITQSPKYLFRKEGQNVTLSCEQNLNHDAMYWYRQDPGQGLRLIYYSQIVNDFQKGDIAEGYSVSREKKESFPLTVTSAQKNPTAFYLCATSIGGNQPQHFGDGTRLSIL.